This TCR beta chain emerged from a study of T-cell reconstitution after alpha-beta-depleted transplantation in children. Findings of the study overall: After transplant, high TCRbeta diversity at day 60 in some patients arose from surviving recipient T cells and thymic progenitors. Reported findings indicate that, about two months after transplant, alpha-beta T cells came from several hundred expanded clones, which were derived from non-depleted graft cells.

Unique molecular identifiers were used in preparing the TCRbeta library. TCRdb processed the PCR reads anew with MiXCR; each CDR3 protein has one entry. The table includes approximately 99,000 distinct CDR3 sequences, 6.4% detected once. This clonotype was detected many times. Its target is not known. This CDR3 has 8 amino acids. The ends were cut back, 10 bases at V and 15 bases at J, with 10 bases in the middle. The clonotype originates from a male patient between 2 and 10 years old who had a stem cell transplant for acute lymphoblastic leukemia, so the T cells may come from the graft donor. This chain uses TRBV12-3 or TRBV12-4 with TRBJ2-1, with D unclear. The sequencing here drew on PBMCs, mostly from graft donor cells, taken 360 days after TCRalphabeta/CD19-depleted stem cell transplant. Here the CDR3 DNA reads TGTGCCACCCCCCAGCGGTTCTTC. This encodes CATPQRFF.